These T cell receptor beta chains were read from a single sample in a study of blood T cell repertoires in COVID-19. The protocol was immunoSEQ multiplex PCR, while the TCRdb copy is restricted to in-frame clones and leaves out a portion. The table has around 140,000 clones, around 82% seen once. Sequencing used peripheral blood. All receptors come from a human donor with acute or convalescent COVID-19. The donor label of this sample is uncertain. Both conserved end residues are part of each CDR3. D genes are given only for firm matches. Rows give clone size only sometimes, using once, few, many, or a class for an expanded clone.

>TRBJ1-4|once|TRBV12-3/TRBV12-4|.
CASSLSTGGKLFF
TGTGCCAGCAGCCTATCGACGGGGGGGAAACTGTTTTTT
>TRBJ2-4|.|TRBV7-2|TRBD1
CASSSAGQGFDIQYF
TGTGCCAGCAGCTCCGCCGGACAGGGTTTTGACATTCAGTACTTC
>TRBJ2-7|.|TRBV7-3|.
CASSLSGRDEQYF
TGTGCCAGCAGCTTATCTGGCCGGGACGAGCAGTACTTC
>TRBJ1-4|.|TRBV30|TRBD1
CAWSGTGVEKLFF
TGTGCCTGGAGTGGGACAGGGGTAGAAAAACTGTTTTTT
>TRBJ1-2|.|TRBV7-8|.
CASSLDPFQGYTF
TGTGCCAGCAGCTTAGACCCCTTCCAGGGCTACACCTTC
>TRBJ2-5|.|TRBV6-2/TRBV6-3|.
CASSSTLRGYF
TGTGCCAGCAGTTCAACCCTCCGAGGGTACTTC
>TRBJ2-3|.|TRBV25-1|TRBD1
CASSETQGGMGFTDTQYF
TGTGCCAGCAGTGAGACCCAAGGGGGCATGGGGTTCACAGATACGCAGTATTTT
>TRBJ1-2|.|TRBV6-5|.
CAGQGSSPTAGYTF
TGTGCCGGACAAGGAAGCAGCCCTACAGCTGGCTACACCTTC
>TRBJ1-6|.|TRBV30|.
CAWNTGEPLHF
TGTGCCTGGAACACCGGAGAACCCCTCCACTTT
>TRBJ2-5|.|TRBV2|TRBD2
CASTPSGGGQETQYF
TGTGCCAGCACGCCTAGCGGGGGGGGCCAAGAGACCCAGTACTTC
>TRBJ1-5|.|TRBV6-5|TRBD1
CASRTGAGGNQPQHF
TGTGCCAGCAGAACGGGGGCAGGGGGTAATCAGCCCCAGCATTTT
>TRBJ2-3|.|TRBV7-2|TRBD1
CASSLGQGGRTDTQYF
TGTGCCAGCAGCTTGGGACAGGGGGGTCGCACAGATACGCAGTATTTT
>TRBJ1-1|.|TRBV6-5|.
CASSKLNPGNTEAFF
TGTGCCAGCAGTAAACTGAATCCAGGGAACACTGAAGCTTTCTTT
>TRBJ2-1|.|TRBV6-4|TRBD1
CASSSGTGSFNEQFF
TGTGCCAGCAGTTCAGGGACAGGGTCGTTCAATGAGCAGTTCTTC
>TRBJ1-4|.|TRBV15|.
CATSDPGTTNEKLFF
TGTGCCACTTCAGATCCGGGGACAACTAATGAAAAACTGTTTTTT
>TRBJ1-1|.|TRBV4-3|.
CASSQDPQGWTEAFF
TGCGCCAGCAGCCAAGATCCGCAGGGATGGACTGAAGCTTTCTTT
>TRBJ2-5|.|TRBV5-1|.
CASSLLGRTQETQYF
TGCGCCAGCAGCTTGTTGGGCAGAACCCAAGAGACCCAGTACTTC
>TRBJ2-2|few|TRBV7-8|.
CASSLASANTGELFF
TGTGCCAGCAGCTTAGCATCAGCGAACACCGGGGAGCTGTTTTTT
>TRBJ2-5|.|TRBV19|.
CASSILQQETQYF
TGTGCCAGTAGTATATTGCAGCAAGAGACCCAGTACTTC
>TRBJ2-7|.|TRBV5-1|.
CASTPRGAGGRGYEQYF
TGCGCCAGCACCCCCCGGGGGGCAGGGGGCAGGGGGTACGAGCAGTACTTC
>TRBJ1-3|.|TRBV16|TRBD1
CASSQNDRGIGNTIYF
TGTGCCAGCAGCCAAAACGACAGGGGCATTGGAAACACCATATATTTT
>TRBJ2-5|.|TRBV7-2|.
CASSLVPGETQYF
TGTGCCAGCAGCTTAGTCCCGGGGGAGACCCAGTACTTC
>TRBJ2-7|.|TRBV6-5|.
CASSRGEQYF
TGTGCCAGCAGTCGGGGGGAGCAGTACTTC
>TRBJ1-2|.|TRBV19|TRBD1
CASSTQTGARSYGYTF
TGTGCCAGTAGTACCCAGACAGGGGCGCGTAGCTATGGCTACACCTTC
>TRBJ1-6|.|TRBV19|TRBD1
CASKDRGYSPLHF
TGTGCCAGTAAGGACAGGGGTTATTCACCCCTCCACTTT
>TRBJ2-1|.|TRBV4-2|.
CASSHSRDDYNEQFF
TGTGCCAGCAGCCACTCGCGGGACGACTACAATGAGCAGTTCTTC
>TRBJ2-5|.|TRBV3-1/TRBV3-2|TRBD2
CASSQVGAAGRVETQYF
TGTGCCAGCAGCCAAGTAGGCGCGGCGGGGAGGGTAGAGACCCAGTACTTC
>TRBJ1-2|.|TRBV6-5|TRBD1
CASSFSRGDGYTF
TGTGCCAGCAGCTTTTCCAGGGGGGACGGCTACACCTTC